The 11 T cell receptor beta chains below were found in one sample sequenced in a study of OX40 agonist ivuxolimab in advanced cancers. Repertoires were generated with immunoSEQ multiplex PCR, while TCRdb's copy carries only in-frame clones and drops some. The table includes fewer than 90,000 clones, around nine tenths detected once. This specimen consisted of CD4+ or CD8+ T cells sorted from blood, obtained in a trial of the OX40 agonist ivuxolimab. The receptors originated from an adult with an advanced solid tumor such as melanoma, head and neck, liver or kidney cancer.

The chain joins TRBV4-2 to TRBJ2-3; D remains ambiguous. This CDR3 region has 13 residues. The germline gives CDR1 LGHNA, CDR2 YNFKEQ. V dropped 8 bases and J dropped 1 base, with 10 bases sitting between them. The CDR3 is CASADLGTDTQYF. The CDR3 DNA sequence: TGTGCCAGCGCCGACTTGGGCACAGATACGCAGTATTTT.

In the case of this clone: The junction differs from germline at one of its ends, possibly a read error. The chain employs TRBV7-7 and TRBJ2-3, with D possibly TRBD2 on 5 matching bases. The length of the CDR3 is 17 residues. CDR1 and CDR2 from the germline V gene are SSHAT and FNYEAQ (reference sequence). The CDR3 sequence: CASSPTRVLSSTDTQYF. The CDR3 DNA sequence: TGTGCTAGCAGCCCTACGAGGGTACTTTCTAGCACAGATACGCAGTATTTT. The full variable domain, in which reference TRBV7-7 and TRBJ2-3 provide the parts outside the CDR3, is GAGVSQSPRYKVTKRGQDVTLRCDPISSHATLYWYQQALGQGPEFLTYFNYEAQPDKSGLPSDRFSAERPEGSISTLTIQRTEQRDSAMYRCASSPTRVLSSTDTQYFGPGTRLTVL.

The CDR3 spells CASSSSPGDLGTGELFF. The CDR3 DNA sequence: TGCGCCAGCAGCTCATCCCCGGGGGACCTCGGGACCGGGGAGCTGTTTTTT. The chain is built from TRBV5-1 and TRBJ2-2, with TRBD2 as a possible D gene (6 bases). The germline CDR1 and CDR2 sequences are SGHRS and YFSETQ. There are 17 residues in the CDR3. Trimming removed 3 bases from V and 5 bases from J, with 20 bases in between.

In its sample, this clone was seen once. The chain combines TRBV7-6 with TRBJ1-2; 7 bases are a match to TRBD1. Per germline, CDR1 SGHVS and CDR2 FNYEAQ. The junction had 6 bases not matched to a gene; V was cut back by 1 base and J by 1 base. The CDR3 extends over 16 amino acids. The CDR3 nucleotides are TGTGCCAGCAGCTTAGATTTGGCAGGGGGTAACTATGGCTACACCTTC. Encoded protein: CASSLDLAGGNYGYTF.

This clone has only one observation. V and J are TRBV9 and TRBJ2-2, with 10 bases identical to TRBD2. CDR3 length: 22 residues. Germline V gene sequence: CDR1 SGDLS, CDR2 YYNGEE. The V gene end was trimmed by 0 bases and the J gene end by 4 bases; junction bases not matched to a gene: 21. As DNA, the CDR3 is TGTGCCAGCAGCGTAGCTATCGGGCAGGGGGGGACTAGCGTTCAGGGCACCGGGGAGCTGTTTTTT. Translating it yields CASSVAIGQGGTSVQGTGELFF.

CDR3 loop: CASSPPLLAGSQETQYF. CDR3 bases: TGTGCCAGCAGTCCACCTCTGCTAGCGGGGAGTCAAGAGACCCAGTACTTC. The chain recombines TRBV7-2 with TRBJ2-5; 9 nucleotides line up with TRBD2. J gave up 2 bases and V 6 bases, and 13 bases lay outside the gene matches. Per germline, CDR1 SGHTA and CDR2 FQGNSA. This CDR3 is 17 amino acids long.

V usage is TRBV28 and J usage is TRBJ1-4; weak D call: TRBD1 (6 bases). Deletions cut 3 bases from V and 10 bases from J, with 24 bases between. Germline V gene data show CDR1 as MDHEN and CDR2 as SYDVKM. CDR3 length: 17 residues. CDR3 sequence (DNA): TGTGCCAGCAGTTTGCCCCGACCTGACAGGTTCCACCTAAAACTGTTTTTT. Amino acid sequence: CASSLPRPDRFHLKLFF.

The CDR3, as DNA: TGCGCCAGCACCCGACAGGGGGCGAGCTCTCGGCAGTACTTC. Protein product: CASTRQGASSRQYF. This chain uses TRBV23-1 with TRBJ2-7; 10 bases are a match to TRBD1. TRBV23-1 is an ORF, and what it does is uncertain. The CDR3 length is 14 residues. J lost 9 bases, V lost 7 bases, and 12 bases had no gene match.

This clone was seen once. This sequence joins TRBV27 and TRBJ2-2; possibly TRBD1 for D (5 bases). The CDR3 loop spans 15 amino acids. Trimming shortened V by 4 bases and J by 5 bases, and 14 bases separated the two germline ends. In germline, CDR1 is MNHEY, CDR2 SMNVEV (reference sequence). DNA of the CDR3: TGTGCCAGCAGTTCCAGGGTAGTATATACCGGGGAGCTGTTTTTT. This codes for CASSSRVVYTGELFF.

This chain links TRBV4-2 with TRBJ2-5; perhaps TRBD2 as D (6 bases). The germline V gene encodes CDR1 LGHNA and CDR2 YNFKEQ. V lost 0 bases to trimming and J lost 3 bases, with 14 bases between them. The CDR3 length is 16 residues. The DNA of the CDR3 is TGTGCCAGCAGCCAAGATATGAGGACGGGGGAAGAGACCCAGTACTTC. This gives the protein CASSQDMRTGEETQYF.

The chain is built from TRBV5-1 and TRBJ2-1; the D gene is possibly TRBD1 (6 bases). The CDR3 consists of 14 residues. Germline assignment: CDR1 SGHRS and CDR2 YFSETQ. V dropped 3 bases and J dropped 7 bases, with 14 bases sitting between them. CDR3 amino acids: CASSSMDSRNEQFF. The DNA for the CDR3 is TGCGCCAGCAGCTCCATGGACAGTAGAAATGAGCAGTTCTTC.